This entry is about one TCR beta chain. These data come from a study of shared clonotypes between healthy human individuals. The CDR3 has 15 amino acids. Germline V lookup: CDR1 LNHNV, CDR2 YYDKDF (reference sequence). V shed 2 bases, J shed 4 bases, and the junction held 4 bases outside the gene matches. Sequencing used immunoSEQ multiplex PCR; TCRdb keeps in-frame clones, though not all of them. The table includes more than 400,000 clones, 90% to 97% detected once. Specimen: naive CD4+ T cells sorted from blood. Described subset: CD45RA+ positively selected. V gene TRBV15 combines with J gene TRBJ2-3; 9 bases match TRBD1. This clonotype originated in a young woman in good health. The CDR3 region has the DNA TGTGCCACCAGCAGACGGGACAGGGAGTCAGATACGCAGTATTTT. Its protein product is CATSRRDRESDTQYF. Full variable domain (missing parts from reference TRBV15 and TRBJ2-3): DAMVIQNPRYQVTQFGKPVTLSCSQTLNHNVMYWYQQKSSQAPKLLFHYYDKDFNNEADTPDNFQSRRPNTSFCFLDIRSPGLGDTAMYLCATSRRDRESDTQYFGPGTRLTVL.